This T cell receptor (beta chain) was profiled in a study of CD8+CD57+ T cells in acquired aplastic anemia. TCR beta VDJ and CDR3 profiling used genomic DNA as template. TCRdb processed the reads anew with MiXCR; each CDR3 protein has one entry. The sample contains some 180,000 distinct CDR3 sequences, approximately 48% of which appear only once. The authors sequenced patients whose flow cytometry had shown CD8+CD57+ cell expansion. Germline assignment: CDR1 SEHNR and CDR2 FQNEAQ (reference sequence). Termini included, the CDR3 measures 8 amino acids. This clonotype was recorded a few times. Its target is unknown. The conserved closing phenylalanine or tryptophan is absent in this CDR3, likely reflecting a read error. No DNA is shown, since the ends of the CDR3 on it are uncertain; the CDR3 is the one TCRdb lists. Overall study findings and caveats: In common between the patients and the controls were twenty-nine CD8+ CDR3 sequences.

This receptor was obtained from a human donor with aplastic anemia. This chain links TRBV7-9 with TRBJ2-7; the table's D call, TRBD1, was not checked against the DNA. Sample: sorted CD4+, CD8+, or CD8+CD57+ T cells (not recorded which) from PBMCs. This chain's CDR3 is CARRVGDT.